The 3 T cell receptor beta chains below were found in one sample sequenced in a study of shared clonotypes between healthy human individuals. The table came from immunoSEQ multiplex PCR; TCRdb's copy has only in-frame clones and leaves some out. The sample lists around 2,000,000 clones, roughly 94% occurring once. The specimen sequenced was naive CD4+ T cells sorted from blood. Specified subset: CD45RA+ positively selected. These receptors were taken from a man younger than 35 in good health.

The chain carries TRBV28 and TRBJ1-4; D not resolved. Germline CDR1 and CDR2: MDHEN and SYDVKM. The CDR3 runs to 15 residues. Trimming shortened V by 5 bases and J by 7 bases, and 17 bases separated the two germline ends. The CDR3, as DNA: TGTGCCAGCAGTACGAGCGGCCCGGTTTTTGAAAAACTGTTTTTT. Encoded protein: CASSTSGPVFEKLFF.

This chain connects TRBV11-2 to TRBJ2-3; D not certain. This CDR3 is built from 15 residues. Trimming stripped 0 bases from V and 4 bases from J, with 11 bases between. Germline V gene lookup returns CDR1 SGHAT and CDR2 FQNNGV. The CDR3 loop reads CASSLDLLSPDTQYF. The CDR3 nucleotides are TGTGCCAGCAGCTTAGATTTGTTGAGTCCAGATACGCAGTATTTT.

This clone was seen a single time. The chain has TRBV28 and TRBJ1-1; 11 bases map to TRBD1. The CDR3 is 14 amino acids. V shed 5 bases, J shed 8 bases, and the junction held 7 bases outside the gene matches. CDR1 and CDR2 (germline): MDHEN, SYDVKM. In DNA form, the CDR3 reads TGTGCCAGCAGTAGGGACAGGGGGAGATCAGAAGCTTTCTTT. Translated, it gives CASSRDRGRSEAFF.